Listed here are 6 T cell receptor beta chains from one sample, sequenced in a study of OX40 agonist ivuxolimab in advanced cancers. Only in-frame clones appear in the TCRdb table, and some are missing; sequencing was by immunoSEQ multiplex PCR. The table has 30,000 to 40,000 clones, about 88% seen once; the top ten hold 35% to 45%. The sample here was CD4+ or CD8+ T cells sorted from blood, taken in a trial of the OX40 agonist ivuxolimab. Receptors originate from an adult with an advanced solid tumor such as melanoma, head and neck, liver or kidney cancer.

The CDR3 here is CASSLPRQGPNYGYTF. The CDR3 region has the DNA TGTGCCAGCAGCTTACCAAGACAGGGACCCAACTATGGCTACACCTTC. This chain uses TRBV7-2 with TRBJ1-2, with 7 bases lining up with TRBD1. After removal of 2 bases from V and 2 bases from J, the junction contained 8 bases not matched to a gene. The CDR3 extends over 16 amino acids. Germline values: CDR1 SGHTA, CDR2 FQGNSA.

The CDR3 here is CASSAQGGYTF. In DNA, the CDR3 is TGTGCCAGCAGTGCACAGGGTGGCTACACCTTC. The chain couples TRBV2 to TRBJ1-2; a possible D gene is TRBD1 (6 bases). Between the trimmed V and J ends, which lost 4 bases and 7 bases, there was a span of 7 bases. The CDR3 has 11 amino acids. Per the germline V gene, CDR1 is SNHLY and CDR2 is FYNNEI.

This clone has only one observation. The rearrangement uses TRBV6-5 and TRBJ1-1; 7 bases line up with TRBD1. The germline V gene encodes CDR1 MNHEY and CDR2 SVGAGI. V was clipped by 7 bases and J by 2 bases; unmatched bases: 7. The CDR3 runs to 14 residues. The DNA for the CDR3 is TGTGCCAGCAACCCGGGACAGTTAAACACTGAAGCTTTCTTT. Its translation: CASNPGQLNTEAFF.

This chain links TRBV7-2 with TRBJ2-1, with D uncertain. This CDR3 has 13 residues. From germline, CDR1 is SGHTA and CDR2 FQGNSA. The V end lost 2 bases, the J end lost 4 bases, and 6 bases lay between the germline ends. DNA for the CDR3: TGTGCCAGCAGCTTAATGCTGTACAATGAGCAGTTCTTC. Its translation: CASSLMLYNEQFF.

This clone appeared a few times. V gene TRBV27 combines with J gene TRBJ2-6; D gene uncertain. Trimming took 5 bases from V and 2 from J, leaving 4 bases between them. The CDR3 totals 13 residues. Germline-derived CDR1 and CDR2 are MNHEY and SMNVEV (reference sequence). The CDR3 region is CASSPPGANVLTF. DNA of the CDR3: TGTGCCAGCAGTCCCCCTGGGGCCAACGTCCTGACTTTC. The variable domain in full, completed from reference TRBV27 and TRBJ2-6, reads EAQVTQNPRYLITVTGKKLTVTCSQNMNHEYMSWYRQDPGLGLRQIYYSMNVEVTDKGDVPEGYKVSRKEKRNFPLILESPSPNQTSLYFCASSPPGANVLTFGAGSRLTVL.

This clone showed up just a few times. The chain combines TRBV30 with TRBJ1-1; the D is unclear. Germline lookup yields CDR1 GTSNPN and CDR2 SVGIG (reference sequence). V lost 4 bases and J lost 2, with 5 bases in between. This CDR3 is 11 amino acids long. CDR3 loop: CAWIANTEAFF. CDR3 nucleotide sequence: TGTGCCTGGATTGCTAACACTGAAGCTTTCTTT.